The 23 T cell receptor beta chains given below trace back to one sample, sequenced in a study of blood T cell repertoires in COVID-19 (TCRdb year 2020). The library was produced with the immunoSEQ multiplex PCR assay. TCRdb re-hosts the immuneACCESS table, in-frame sequences only. Its copies lack some clones; in the studies checked, an unresolved V gene accounts for under half of them, and the cause for the rest is not known. For this sample there are tens of thousands of clones; 89% appear just once. The ten largest clones add up to about 2.3% of the sample. The material sequenced was peripheral blood. These receptors all stem from a man aged 45-60 years with acute or convalescent COVID-19.

V gene TRBV5-4 combines with J gene TRBJ2-3; 9 positions agree with TRBD1. Germline V gene data show CDR1 as SGHNT and CDR2 as YYREEE (reference sequence). J lost 4 bases, V lost 0 bases, and 3 bases had no gene match. This CDR3 contains 15 residues. The CDR3 region has the DNA TGTGCCAGCAGCTTGGACAGGGGGCTCTCAGATACGCAGTATTTT. The encoded protein is CASSLDRGLSDTQYF.

This chain connects TRBV6-4 to TRBJ1-2; 9 bases match TRBD1. Germline trimming cut 2 bases from V and 8 bases from J; bases unmatched to any gene: 6. In germline, CDR1 is MRHNA, CDR2 SNTAGT. The CDR3 spans 14 residues. CDR3 protein: CASSDLAGQGGYTF. The CDR3 coding sequence is TGTGCCAGCAGTGACCTGGCCGGACAGGGGGGCTACACCTTC.

The chain has TRBV19 and TRBJ1-1; 8 bases align to TRBD1. Germline V lookup: CDR1 LNHDA, CDR2 SQIVND (reference sequence). V trimming: 1 base; J trimming: 5 bases; junction bases outside the gene matches: 3. This CDR3 has 14 residues. DNA of the CDR3: TGTGCCAGTAGTATAGTAGGACAGGGAACTGAAGCTTTCTTT. Translation: CASSIVGQGTEAFF.

The V call is TRBV5-4, the J call TRBJ2-1, with 16 bases that match TRBD2. The CDR3 runs to 17 residues. V lost 4 bases, J lost 8 bases, and 9 bases stayed unmatched. Germline assignment: CDR1 SGHNT and CDR2 YYREEE (reference sequence). The CDR3 region is CASSEGLAGGPIHEQFF. The CDR3 DNA reads TGTGCCAGCAGCGAGGGACTAGCGGGAGGGCCCATCCATGAGCAGTTCTTC.

The rearrangement joins TRBV7-2 to TRBJ1-4; weak D call: TRBD1 (6 bases). The CDR3 spans 16 residues. The germline V gene has CDR1 SGHTA and CDR2 FQGNSA. With 5 bases removed from V and 2 bases from J, the gap between germline ends came to 15 bases. CDR3 coding DNA: TGTGCCAGCAGCCGGAGGGGGGGGCCCACTAATGAAAAACTGTTTTTT. Protein: CASSRRGGPTNEKLFF.

The sample holds one count of this clone. Other DNA sequences in this specimen translate into the identical CDR3. The chain employs TRBV29-1 and TRBJ2-3; the match to TRBD2 covers 10 bases. The J segment lost 4 bases and the V segment lost 0 bases, leaving 4 bases of the junction unmatched. Germline V CDR1 and CDR2: SQVTM, ANQGSEA. This CDR3 spans 15 amino acids. DNA for the CDR3: TGCAGCGTTGAAGATGGACTAGCGGTTGCAGATACGCAGTATTTT. Encoded protein: CSVEDGLAVADTQYF.

The chain has TRBV19 and TRBJ2-6; D perhaps matches TRBD2 (6 bases). This CDR3 is built from 14 residues. CDR1 is LNHDA and CDR2 is SQIVND in the germline V gene (reference sequence). V was trimmed by 10 bases and J by 3 bases, leaving 13 bases between them. CDR3 bases: TGTGCCACCGGGGGTTACCGTGGGGCCAACGTCCTGACTTTC. Translation: CATGGYRGANVLTF.

CDR3 in DNA: TGTGCCAGCAGATACCCTACTAGCGGGAGTAGGGATGAGCAGTTCTTC. Protein sequence: CASRYPTSGSRDEQFF. The genes are TRBV28 and TRBJ2-1; 11 bases match TRBD2. V lost 6 bases, J lost 8 bases, and 12 bases stayed unmatched. From germline, CDR1 is MDHEN and CDR2 SYDVKM. The CDR3 runs 16 residues.

This clone was seen only a few times. The V and J genes are TRBV19 and TRBJ2-2; no clear D gene. CDR3 length: 15 residues. Between the trimmed V and J ends, which lost 6 bases and 6 bases, there was a span of 17 bases. From germline, CDR1 is LNHDA and CDR2 SQIVND (reference sequence). The CDR3, as DNA: TGTGCCAGTAGGAAAGACTCCATCCGCCCCGGGGAGCTGTTTTTT. As protein: CASRKDSIRPGELFF.

This clone was counted once. This rearrangement joins TRBV30 to TRBJ2-3, with TRBD2 as a possible D gene (5 bases). The CDR3 consists of 13 residues. Germline-derived CDR1 and CDR2 are GTSNPN and SVGIG (reference sequence). Trimming left V 4 bases short and J 4 bases short, with 12 bases between. The chain's CDR3 is CAWTISGADTQYF. The CDR3 nucleotides read TGTGCCTGGACCATAAGCGGAGCAGATACGCAGTATTTT.

The chain has TRBV5-1 and TRBJ1-2, with TRBD1 matching 8 bases. The CDR3 consists of 13 residues. In germline, CDR1 is SGHRS, CDR2 YFSETQ. The ends lost 3 bases at V and 7 bases at J; junction bases unmatched: 5. CDR3 DNA sequence: TGCGCCAGCAGCTCCGGGACAGGAGCTGGCTACACCTTC. This gives the protein CASSSGTGAGYTF. Looking up the rest from reference TRBV5-1 and TRBJ1-2 gives the full variable domain: KAGVTQTPRYLIKTRGQQVTLSCSPISGHRSVSWYQQTPGQGLQFLFEYFSETQRNKGNFPGRFSGRQFSNSRSEMNVSTLELGDSALYLCASSSGTGAGYTFGSGTRLTVV.

J is TRBJ2-3 and V is TRBV7-3; 7 bases are a match to TRBD1. Trimming took 2 bases from V and 5 from J; bases not matched to a gene: 4. CDR3 length: 14 residues. CDR1 is SGHTA, CDR2 FQGTGA, per germline. The DNA for the CDR3 is TGTGCCAGCAGCTTATGGCAGGGGGTAGATACGCAGTATTTT. This sequence encodes CASSLWQGVDTQYF.

The rearrangement joins TRBV19 to TRBJ2-1; 8 bases map to TRBD1. Germline V gives CDR1 LNHDA, CDR2 SQIVND (reference sequence). Germline trimming cut 5 bases from V and 7 bases from J; bases unmatched to any gene: 7. The CDR3 totals 14 residues. CDR3 bases: TGTGCCAGTAGTTCCGGGACAGGTTTAAATGAGCAGTTCTTC. Protein product: CASSSGTGLNEQFF.

In regard to this clone: The junction does not match germline at one end; this may be a read error. J is TRBJ1-4 and V is TRBV3-1 (or the pseudogene TRBV3-2); 8 positions agree with TRBD1. This CDR3 is built from 16 residues. Germline CDR1 LGHDT, CDR2 YNNKEL (reference sequence). The CDR3 sequence is CASSQPGTGTNEKLFF. CDR3 in DNA: TGTGCCAGCAGCCAACCCGGGACAGGCACTAACGAAAAACTGTTTTTT.

The rearrangement links TRBV19 to TRBJ1-1; D not resolved. From germline, CDR1 is LNHDA and CDR2 SQIVND (reference sequence). The CDR3 extends over 12 amino acids. Trimming removed 8 bases from V and 7 bases from J, with 14 bases in between. In DNA form, the CDR3 reads TGTGCCAGTTCCGACGGGATCCTTGAAGCTTTCTTT. Its translation is CASSDGILEAFF. The entire variable domain, with the rest obtained from reference TRBV19 and TRBJ1-1, is as follows: DGGITQSPKYLFRKEGQNVTLSCEQNLNHDAMYWYRQDPGQGLRLIYYSQIVNDFQKGDIAEGYSVSREKKESFPLTVTSAQKNPTAFYLCASSDGILEAFFGQGTRLTVV.

The rearrangement links TRBV2 to TRBJ2-3; weak D call: TRBD2 (7 bases). CDR1 is SNHLY, CDR2 FYNNEI, per germline. The CDR3 runs to 16 residues. Trimming removed 4 bases at V and 3 bases at J, with 17 bases between. The CDR3 DNA sequence: TGTGCCAGCAGTGCCCTAGGGGGGGGAGGTACAGATACGCAGTATTTT. The encoded protein is CASSALGGGGTDTQYF. The full variable domain, rest sourced from reference TRBV2 and TRBJ2-3, is EPEVTQTPSHQVTQMGQEVILRCVPISNHLYFYWYRQILGQKVEFLVSFYNNEISEKSEIFDDQFSVERPDGSNFTLKIRSTKLEDSAMYFCASSALGGGGTDTQYFGPGTRLTVL.

The V gene is TRBV11-1, the J gene TRBJ1-1; 7 bases agree with TRBD1. Looked up from germline, CDR1 is SGHAT and CDR2 is FQDESV (reference sequence). The CDR3 runs 13 residues. V trimming: 6 bases; J trimming: 3 bases; junction bases outside the gene matches: 4. CDR3 nucleotides: TGTGCCAGCAGTACCCAGGGGGACACTGAAGCTTTCTTT. This sequence encodes CASSTQGDTEAFF.

The V and J genes are TRBV5-6 and TRBJ1-3; D is unclear. From germline, CDR1 is SGHDT and CDR2 YYEEEE. This CDR3 is 14 amino acids long. Between the trimmed V and J ends, which lost 7 bases and 0 bases, there was a span of 11 bases. The CDR3 protein is CASGHTSSGNTIYF. The DNA for the CDR3 is TGTGCCAGCGGCCACACAAGCTCTGGAAACACCATATATTTT.

V and J are TRBV5-1 and TRBJ2-7; tentative D call: TRBD1 (6 bases). V was cut by 2 bases and J by 3 bases, with 9 bases left in between. CDR1 is SGHRS, CDR2 YFSETQ, per germline. This CDR3 has 13 amino acids. The CDR3 DNA follows: TGCGCCAGCAGCTTATCAGGGGTCTACGAGCAGTACTTC. Protein: CASSLSGVYEQYF.

The chain couples TRBV3-1 (or the pseudogene TRBV3-2) to TRBJ2-5; weak D call: TRBD2 (6 bases). Trimming left V 6 bases short and J 4 bases short, with 15 bases between. Per the germline V gene, CDR1 is LGHDT and CDR2 is YNNKEL (reference sequence). The CDR3 length is 14 residues. The CDR3 loop is CASRGTSSGETQYF. The CDR3 coding sequence is TGTGCCAGCAGGGGAACTAGCTCGGGAGAGACCCAGTACTTC.

This clone was seen a single time. The rearrangement uses TRBV30 and TRBJ2-1; 10 bases agree with TRBD2. This CDR3 has 15 amino acids. Losses at the gene ends were 4 bases for V and 4 bases for J; bases not matched to a gene: 7. Looked up from germline, CDR1 is GTSNPN and CDR2 is SVGIG (reference sequence). The CDR3 reads CAWNPSGGAYNEQFF. The CDR3 nucleotides are TGTGCCTGGAACCCGAGCGGGGGGGCTTACAATGAGCAGTTCTTC. The entire variable domain, with the rest obtained from reference TRBV30 and TRBJ2-1, is as follows: SQTIHQWPATLVQPVGSPLSLECTVEGTSNPNLYWYRQAAGRGLQLLFYSVGIGQISSEVPQNLSASRPQDRQFILSSKKLLLSDSGFYLCAWNPSGGAYNEQFFGPGTRLTVL.

The V call is TRBV19, the J call TRBJ1-3; no reliable D call. Germline V lookup: CDR1 LNHDA, CDR2 SQIVND (reference sequence). The ends were cut back, 7 bases at V and 4 bases at J, with 8 bases in the middle. This CDR3 spans 12 amino acids. The DNA of the CDR3 is TGTGCCAGTATGGCAGGAGGAAACACCATATATTTT. It encodes CASMAGGNTIYF.

This clone was observed once. The V call is TRBV5-1, the J call TRBJ2-7, with 13 bases that match TRBD2. The CDR3 totals 13 residues. The V segment lost 5 bases and the J segment 5 bases; nucleotides outside the gene matches: 1. Per the germline V gene, CDR1 is SGHRS and CDR2 is YFSETQ. CDR3 DNA: TGCGCCAGCAGACTAGCGGGAGGGAACGAGCAGTACTTC. Its translation: CASRLAGGNEQYF.